This T cell receptor beta chain was profiled in a study of identifying expanded T cells in peripheral blood. No infections or other immune events were documented during collection. TCRdb's copy holds only in-frame clones and misses some; the assay was immunoSEQ multiplex PCR. The table has 75,000 to 90,000 clones, about 90% seen once. Whole-study results and caveats: Differentially abundant clones: approximately 1.3 between replicates, about 15 at around 2 weeks, less than 20 at four.

To note about this clone: Its cognate antigen is unknown.

Sequencing was performed on blood. This receptor was identified in a person aged 18-70 years in good health.

The CDR3 region has the DNA TGTGCCAGCAGCTTGGGACAGGGGGTGCCCCCTGAAGCTTTCTTT. Protein: CASSLGQGVPPEAFF. The rearrangement joins TRBV5-6 to TRBJ1-1, with 9 bases aligning to TRBD1. The CDR3 has 15 amino acids. Germline V gene lookup returns CDR1 SGHDT and CDR2 YYEEEE. V was clipped by 0 bases and J by 6 bases; unmatched bases: 6.